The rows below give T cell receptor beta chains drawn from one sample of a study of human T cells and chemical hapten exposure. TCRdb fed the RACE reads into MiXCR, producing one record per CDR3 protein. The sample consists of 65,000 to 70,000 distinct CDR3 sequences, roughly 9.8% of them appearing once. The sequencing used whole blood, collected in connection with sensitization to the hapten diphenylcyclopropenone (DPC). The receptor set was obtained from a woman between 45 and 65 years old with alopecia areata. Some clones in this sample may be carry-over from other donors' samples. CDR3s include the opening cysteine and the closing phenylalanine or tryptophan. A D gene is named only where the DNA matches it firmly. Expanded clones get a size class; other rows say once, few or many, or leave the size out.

DNA: TGTGCCAGCTCACCAGGGCTTGATCAGCCCCAGCATTTT
CDR3: CASSPGLDQPQHF
J: TRBJ1-5
D: NA
V: TRBV18
size: few

DNA: TGTGCCAGCAGTTATATCGGACTTCGTAGCGGGGGTCCTTCAGTCCCGCAGTATTTT
CDR3: CASSYIGLRSGGPSVPQYF
J: TRBJ2-3
D: TRBD2
V: TRBV6-2/TRBV6-3
size: many

DNA: TGCAGTGCTAAGACAGTTCAAGAGACCCAGTACTTC
CDR3: CSAKTVQETQYF
J: TRBJ2-5
D: NA
V: TRBV20-1
size: NA

DNA: TGTGCCAGCAGTTTCCCTAATGGAGGAGGGTCCGGGGAGCTGTTTTTT
CDR3: CASSFPNGGGSGELFF
J: TRBJ2-2
D: NA
V: TRBV12-3/TRBV12-4
size: NA

DNA: TGTGCCAGCAGTTCAGGGACAGGGGGCCCCTACGAGCAGTACTTC
CDR3: CASSSGTGGPYEQYF
J: TRBJ2-7
D: TRBD1
V: TRBV28
size: NA

DNA: TGTGCCAGCAGCGTAGAGTTAGCGGGAGGGCCAAGGAATGAGCAGTTCTTC
CDR3: CASSVELAGGPRNEQFF
J: TRBJ2-1
D: TRBD2
V: TRBV9
size: many

DNA: TGTGCCAGCAGCTCCAGACTAGCGGAGAGCTCCTACGAGCAGTACTTC
CDR3: CASSSRLAESSYEQYF
J: TRBJ2-7
D: TRBD2
V: TRBV6-2/TRBV6-3
size: few

DNA: TGTGCCAGCAGCCGACGCCCAGACTCCTACAATGAGCAGTTCTTC
CDR3: CASSRRPDSYNEQFF
J: TRBJ2-1
D: NA
V: TRBV5-5
size: many

DNA: TGTGCCAGCAGTTACTCGATAATGTTGAACACTGAAGCTTTCTTT
CDR3: CASSYSIMLNTEAFF
J: TRBJ1-1
D: NA
V: TRBV6-5
size: many

DNA: TGTGCCAGCAGCCAAGATCTTGGGGCCAAAAACATTCAGTACTTC
CDR3: CASSQDLGAKNIQYF
J: TRBJ2-4
D: NA
V: TRBV4-2
size: few

DNA: TGTGCCAGCAGTTCATTCGGGACAGGGATAACGAACACCATATATTTT
CDR3: CASSSFGTGITNTIYF
J: TRBJ1-3
D: TRBD1
V: TRBV6-5
size: NA

DNA: TGCGCCAGCAGCTCCGGAAGGGGGGGTAACAATGAGCAGTTCTTC
CDR3: CASSSGRGGNNEQFF
J: TRBJ2-1
D: NA
V: TRBV4-1
size: few

DNA: TGTGCCAGCAGCCTTCGACAGGGGGCCAAGACCCAGTACTTC
CDR3: CASSLRQGAKTQYF
J: TRBJ2-5
D: TRBD1
V: TRBV7-6
size: few

DNA: TGTGCCAGCAGCTTAGTCCAGGGGGACTACGAGCAGTACTTC
CDR3: CASSLVQGDYEQYF
J: TRBJ2-7
D: TRBD1
V: TRBV7-9
size: many

DNA: TGTGCCCATAAGGAAGGGGGGGACATCGGGACCCAGTACTTC
CDR3: CAHKEGGDIGTQYF
J: TRBJ2-5
D: NA
V: TRBV6-6
size: NA

DNA: TGTGCCAGCAGCCCCCATCTTCGAGGGCCCTACGAGCAGTACTTC
CDR3: CASSPHLRGPYEQYF
J: TRBJ2-7
D: NA
V: TRBV9
size: NA

DNA: TGTGCCAGCAGTTACATCGGCCAGCCCCAGCATTTT
CDR3: CASSYIGQPQHF
J: TRBJ1-5
D: NA
V: TRBV6-5
size: many

DNA: TGTGCCACCAGTGATCCGAACGTAAGGACAGACACAGATACGCAGTATTTT
CDR3: CATSDPNVRTDTDTQYF
J: TRBJ2-3
D: NA
V: TRBV24-1
size: many

DNA: TGTGCCAGCAGTTACGGGGACAGGGGTGATTCACCCCTCCACTTT
CDR3: CASSYGDRGDSPLHF
J: TRBJ1-6
D: TRBD1
V: TRBV6-5
size: NA

DNA: TGTGCCAGCAGGGCGACCGAGACGAATTCACCCCTCCACTTT
CDR3: CASRATETNSPLHF
J: TRBJ1-6
D: NA
V: TRBV2
size: few

DNA: TGCGCCAGCAGTCGGGGACAGGGGGCAGGTGAGCAGTACTTC
CDR3: CASSRGQGAGEQYF
J: TRBJ2-7
D: TRBD1
V: TRBV5-1
size: many

DNA: TGTGCCAGCAGCTTGGGAAAAGAGACCCAGTACTTC
CDR3: CASSLGKETQYF
J: TRBJ2-5
D: NA
V: TRBV7-6
size: many

DNA: TGTGCCAGCAGCCGGAAAATGAACACTGAAGCTTTCTTT
CDR3: CASSRKMNTEAFF
J: TRBJ1-1
D: NA
V: TRBV5-6
size: many

DNA: TGCAGCGTTGACACAGGGGCTAGCTACGAGCAGTACTTC
CDR3: CSVDTGASYEQYF
J: TRBJ2-7
D: TRBD1
V: TRBV29-1
size: NA

DNA: TGTGCCACCAGCAGAGATCTGGGACAGAGGGGGACCTATAATTCACCCCTCCACTTT
CDR3: CATSRDLGQRGTYNSPLHF
J: TRBJ1-6
D: TRBD1
V: TRBV15
size: many

DNA: TGTGCCAGCAGCTTAGAACGTGGGACTGGAAACACCATATATTTT
CDR3: CASSLERGTGNTIYF
J: TRBJ1-3
D: NA
V: TRBV11-2
size: NA

DNA: TGTGCCAGCAGCTTATCTACCATACACACAGATACGCAGTATTTT
CDR3: CASSLSTIHTDTQYF
J: TRBJ2-3
D: NA
V: TRBV7-2
size: many

DNA: TGTGCCAGCAGAGGGACAGGGATAATCTATGGCTACACCTTC
CDR3: CASRGTGIIYGYTF
J: TRBJ1-2
D: TRBD1
V: TRBV27
size: NA

DNA: TGTGCAGCAGTGAACCGACCCGGGACCGGCGGGACTGAAGCTTTCTTT
CDR3: CAAVNRPGTGGTEAFF
J: TRBJ1-1
D: NA
V: TRBV6-4
size: NA

DNA: TGTGCCAGCAGCCCGAGGGGCCCGGATACGCAGTATTTT
CDR3: CASSPRGPDTQYF
J: TRBJ2-3
D: NA
V: TRBV7-9
size: many

DNA: TGCAGCGTTACAGGGGCCACTGAAGCTTTCTTT
CDR3: CSVTGATEAFF
J: TRBJ1-1
D: TRBD1
V: TRBV29-1
size: NA

DNA: TGCGCCAGCAGTGAGTCCCGACAGGGGATCTGGTATGGCTACACCTTC
CDR3: CASSESRQGIWYGYTF
J: TRBJ1-2
D: TRBD1
V: TRBV10-2
size: many

DNA: TGCAGTGCCAAAGGGCCGTCTAGCTCCTACAATGAGCAGTTCTTC
CDR3: CSAKGPSSSYNEQFF
J: TRBJ2-1
D: NA
V: TRBV20-1
size: few

DNA: TGTGCCAGCAGCTCGCAGCTGGGAGCCAGGGGGAAAGAGACCCAGTACTTC
CDR3: CASSSQLGARGKETQYF
J: TRBJ2-5
D: TRBD1
V: TRBV7-2
size: few

DNA: TGTGCCAGCAAAGGAACCCGCTTAGGAGAACAGCCCCAGCATTTT
CDR3: CASKGTRLGEQPQHF
J: TRBJ1-5
D: NA
V: TRBV6-1
size: few

DNA: TGTGCCAGCAGCGACGGAGGAAAAGCTAACTATGGCTACACCTTC
CDR3: CASSDGGKANYGYTF
J: TRBJ1-2
D: NA
V: TRBV25-1
size: few

DNA: TGTGCCAGCAGTTTAGTGAGGGAGTCTTCCCTCCACTTT
CDR3: CASSLVRESSLHF
J: TRBJ1-6
D: NA
V: TRBV27
size: many

DNA: TGTGCCAGCAGCCAAGGACAGGTTTCTTACGAGCAGTACTTC
CDR3: CASSQGQVSYEQYF
J: TRBJ2-7
D: NA
V: TRBV3-1
size: few

DNA: TGTGCCAGCAGTTTCGAGGTGGACAGGGGAGGAAACACCATATATTTT
CDR3: CASSFEVDRGGNTIYF
J: TRBJ1-3
D: TRBD1
V: TRBV11-2
size: many

DNA: TGCGCCAGCGAAGCGGGTGGTTCTGGGGCCAACGTCCTGACTTTC
CDR3: CASEAGGSGANVLTF
J: TRBJ2-6
D: NA
V: TRBV5-1
size: many

DNA: TGTGCCAGCAGCGTGGGAGAGGGCGTTATGAACACTGAAGCTTTCTTT
CDR3: CASSVGEGVMNTEAFF
J: TRBJ1-1
D: NA
V: TRBV7-8
size: few

DNA: TGTGCCAGCAGCTCCCAAGGGGGACAGGGTAAAGATACGCAGTATTTT
CDR3: CASSSQGGQGKDTQYF
J: TRBJ2-3
D: TRBD1
V: TRBV7-3
size: few

DNA: TGTGCCAGCAGGGAATTCAGGGAAGAGACCCAGTACTTC
CDR3: CASREFREETQYF
J: TRBJ2-5
D: NA
V: TRBV7-8
size: NA

DNA: TGTGCCAGCAGTGACGGGGGGACGAGGAATGAGCAGTTCTTC
CDR3: CASSDGGTRNEQFF
J: TRBJ2-1
D: TRBD2
V: TRBV28
size: few

DNA: TGTGCCAGCAGCCGCCCCGGGACAGGGGCGTATGAGCAGTTCTTC
CDR3: CASSRPGTGAYEQFF
J: TRBJ2-1
D: TRBD1
V: TRBV11-2
size: NA

DNA: TGTGCCAGCAGCTTAGTAGGGCGGGGCTCTAGCACAGATACGCAGTATTTT
CDR3: CASSLVGRGSSTDTQYF
J: TRBJ2-3
D: NA
V: TRBV7-2
size: many

DNA: TGTGCCAGCAGCCTTAGGGCTATTCAGCCCCAGCATTTT
CDR3: CASSLRAIQPQHF
J: TRBJ1-5
D: NA
V: TRBV12-3/TRBV12-4
size: few

DNA: TGTGCCAGCAGCTTGAGGGGGAATGAAGCTTTCTTT
CDR3: CASSLRGNEAFF
J: TRBJ1-1
D: NA
V: TRBV5-6
size: many

DNA: TGCGCCAGCAGCTTGGAGCTAGCGGGAACGGATACGCAGTATTTT
CDR3: CASSLELAGTDTQYF
J: TRBJ2-3
D: TRBD2
V: TRBV5-1
size: many

DNA: TGTGCCAGCAGCCCGGGAGGGATGGCTGAAGCTTTCTTT
CDR3: CASSPGGMAEAFF
J: TRBJ1-1
D: NA
V: TRBV28
size: few